Below, 31 T cell receptor beta chains from the same sample are listed, as sequenced in a study of shared clonotypes between healthy human individuals. Sequenced by immunoSEQ multiplex PCR; TCRdb stores in-frame clones only, minus some. The sample lists about 2.1 million clones, roughly 95% occurring once. Positively selected for CCR7, the CD45RO-negative cells used as naive CD8 cells excluded terminally differentiated effector memory CD45RA+ cells. The source material was naive CD8+ T cells from PBMCs. The receptors derive from a man between 18 and 35 years old in good health. Some clones in this sample may be carry-over from other donors' samples.

V usage is TRBV19 and J usage is TRBJ2-5; 9 nucleotides match TRBD1. The germline CDR1 and CDR2 sequences are LNHDA and SQIVND (reference sequence). This CDR3 contains 14 residues. The junction had 5 bases not matched to a gene; V was cut back by 5 bases and J by 4 bases. The DNA for the CDR3 is TGTGCCAGTAGTGCCACAGGGGGCATAGAGACCCAGTACTTC. This gives the protein CASSATGGIETQYF.

This chain connects TRBV7-9 to TRBJ2-2, with D hard to call. The CDR3 has 12 residues. V was clipped by 11 bases and J by 3 bases, with 10 bases between them. CDR1 SEHNR and CDR2 FQNEAQ come from the germline V gene (reference sequence). In DNA, the CDR3 is TGTGCCTTACGACCGGACACCGGGGAGCTGTTTTTT. It yields the protein CALRPDTGELFF.

V gene TRBV30 combines with J gene TRBJ2-2; perhaps TRBD2 as D (5 bases). The CDR3 covers 15 residues. The germline V gene has CDR1 GTSNPN and CDR2 SVGIG (reference sequence). The germline V and J ends were trimmed by 6 bases and 5 bases, with 19 bases remaining between them. CDR3 residues: CACHRGGFWTGELFF. The CDR3 DNA reads as TGTGCCTGCCATCGAGGAGGCTTTTGGACCGGGGAGCTGTTTTTT.

The chain links TRBV10-3 to TRBJ2-1; D might be TRBD1 or TRBD2, each matching 6 bases. Trimming took off 4 bases at V and 0 bases at J, with 10 bases between the two ends. Germline V gene lookup returns CDR1 ENHRY and CDR2 SYGVKD. CDR3 size: 15 residues. The CDR3 region is CAISAEGGSYNEQFF. The CDR3 DNA is TGTGCCATCAGTGCCGAGGGGGGCTCCTACAATGAGCAGTTCTTC.

The rearrangement links TRBV27 to TRBJ2-7, with 7 bases lining up with TRBD1. Looked up from germline, CDR1 is MNHEY and CDR2 is SMNVEV (reference sequence). CDR3 size: 15 residues. Germline trimming cut 7 bases from V and 2 bases from J; bases unmatched to any gene: 11. In DNA form, the CDR3 reads TGTGCCAGCAATGGCCGGAACAGGGGAACCTACGAGCAGTACTTC. It is translated as CASNGRNRGTYEQYF.

This clone was seen a single time. The chain's CDR3 is CASSPNWAENQPQHF. CDR3 coding DNA: TGTGCCAGCAGCCCGAACTGGGCCGAAAATCAGCCCCAGCATTTT. This chain links TRBV7-9 with TRBJ1-5, with D uncertain. The CDR3 has 15 amino acids. The V gene lost 5 bases and the J gene lost 4 bases, with 15 bases spanning the gap. Looked up from germline, CDR1 is SEHNR and CDR2 is FQNEAQ (reference sequence).

The gene calls are TRBV6-5 and TRBJ2-7; D unresolved. V was shortened by 6 bases and J by 5 bases, with 5 bases between the two germline ends. Germline values: CDR1 MNHEY, CDR2 SVGAGI. This CDR3 comprises 10 residues. The CDR3: CASRSNEQYF. CDR3 nucleotides: TGTGCCAGCAGGTCTAACGAGCAGTACTTC.

On this clone itself: The sample contains more than one DNA sequence encoding this CDR3. This chain connects TRBV7-9 to TRBJ2-4; 11 nucleotides agree with TRBD2. V was pared by 5 bases and J by 3 bases, with 3 bases of the junction left unmatched. The CDR3 spans 15 residues. Germline V gene data show CDR1 as SEHNR and CDR2 as FQNEAQ (reference sequence). The CDR3 here is CASSLTSGSKNIQYF. CDR3 bases: TGTGCCAGCAGCCTTACTAGCGGGAGCAAAAACATTCAGTACTTC.

V gene TRBV7-2 combines with J gene TRBJ2-2; D is possibly TRBD2 (5 bases). Between the trimmed V and J ends, which lost 2 bases and 2 bases, there was a span of 15 bases. CDR1 is SGHTA and CDR2 is FQGNSA in the germline V gene. The CDR3 is 17 amino acids. CDR3 nucleotide sequence: TGTGCCAGCAGCTTACATCCGGCGGGCGGTAACACCGGGGAGCTGTTTTTT. Translating gives CASSLHPAGGNTGELFF.

This clone was detected only once. The rearrangement uses TRBV6-5 and TRBJ2-1, with 7 bases identical to TRBD2. CDR1 is MNHEY and CDR2 is SVGAGI in the germline V gene. The CDR3 runs 14 residues. The V gene end was trimmed by 5 bases and the J gene end by 7 bases; junction bases not matched to a gene: 8. The CDR3 bases are TGTGCCAGCAGTACGGGAGGTTTTTGGAATGAGCAGTTCTTC. It codes for CASSTGGFWNEQFF.

V is TRBV5-1 and J is TRBJ1-3; perhaps TRBD1 as D (5 bases). The germline CDR1 and CDR2 sequences are SGHRS and YFSETQ. The CDR3 covers 15 residues. V lost 6 bases and J lost 7, with 20 bases in between. The CDR3 DNA reads as TGCGCCAGCAAGCTTGAGGTGACGGAGGGGAACACCATATATTTT. Its translation: CASKLEVTEGNTIYF.

The genes are TRBV13 and TRBJ2-7; possibly TRBD2 for D (5 bases). Germline V gives CDR1 PRHDT, CDR2 FYEKMQ (reference sequence). The CDR3 totals 13 residues. The V end lost 5 bases, the J end lost 4 bases, and 12 bases lay between the germline ends. CDR3 coding DNA: TGTGCCAGCAGCCTTGGACTGACTTACGAGCAGTACTTC. Its protein is CASSLGLTYEQYF.

This chain connects TRBV10-3 to TRBJ2-7; D gene uncertain. The germline V gene has CDR1 ENHRY and CDR2 SYGVKD. V was clipped by 2 bases and J by 7 bases, with 15 bases between them. The CDR3 has 14 residues. Here the CDR3 reads CAISEKPAGREQYF. For the CDR3, the DNA is TGTGCCATCAGTGAGAAGCCCGCAGGCCGTGAGCAGTACTTC.

The chain recombines TRBV4-3 with TRBJ1-2; TRBD1 matches 10 bases. The CDR3 runs 15 residues. The germline gives CDR1 LGHNA, CDR2 YSLEER. The V segment lost 1 base and the J segment 12 bases; nucleotides outside the gene matches: 11. The CDR3 loop reads CASSQGGQGRLFHTF. CDR3 nucleotide sequence: TGCGCCAGCAGCCAAGGGGGACAGGGGCGTTTGTTCCACACCTTC.

The rearrangement uses TRBV27 and TRBJ2-7; 7 bases fit TRBD1. From germline, CDR1 is MNHEY and CDR2 SMNVEV (reference sequence). The CDR3 has 14 residues. Losses at the gene ends were 2 bases for V and 6 bases for J; bases not matched to a gene: 7. This chain's CDR3 is CASSLRGGSVEQYF. The CDR3 DNA sequence: TGTGCCAGCAGTTTAAGAGGGGGCTCCGTCGAGCAGTACTTC.

V gene TRBV7-9 combines with J gene TRBJ2-5; D is possibly TRBD1 (6 bases). Germline CDR1 and CDR2: SEHNR and FQNEAQ (reference sequence). V lost 3 bases to trimming and J lost 5 bases, with 16 bases between them. This CDR3 has 15 amino acids. The CDR3 region has the DNA TGTGCCAGCAGCTTCCCAGGGGCCCCAGGGGAGACCCAGTACTTC. This translates into CASSFPGAPGETQYF.

The gene calls are TRBV28 and TRBJ2-4, with D possibly matching TRBD1 (5 bases). The CDR3 contains 15 residues. The germline V and J ends were trimmed by 5 bases and 12 bases, with 23 bases remaining between them. Germline V gene data show CDR1 as MDHEN and CDR2 as SYDVKM. The CDR3 region has the DNA TGTGCCAGCAGTCCACTCAGGGATACAGCTTCCCATCAGTACTTC. The encoded protein is CASSPLRDTASHQYF.

A word on this clone: Other nucleotide sequences from this sample produce the same CDR3. The V call is TRBV27, the J call TRBJ2-7, with a tentative D call TRBD1 (7 bases). V was cut by 4 bases and J by 2 bases, with 9 bases left in between. The CDR3 loop spans 13 amino acids. Germline CDR1 is MNHEY and CDR2 is SMNVEV (reference sequence). CDR3 nucleotide sequence: TGTGCCAGCAGTTGGAGGGGGCCCTACGAGCAGTACTTC. This translates into CASSWRGPYEQYF.

V is TRBV10-3 and J is TRBJ2-7; 8 nucleotides align to TRBD1. With 6 bases clipped from V and 8 bases from J, the junction kept 3 bases outside the gene matches. Germline CDR1 and CDR2: ENHRY and SYGVKD. The CDR3 covers 11 residues. The CDR3 here is CAIRGQGKQYF. The CDR3 nucleotides are TGTGCCATCAGAGGACAGGGAAAGCAGTACTTC.

The chain uses TRBV19 and TRBJ2-7; the match to TRBD1 covers 7 bases. With V trimmed by 1 base and J by 5 bases, 8 bases remained unmatched. The CDR3 has 15 residues. CDR1 LNHDA and CDR2 SQIVND come from the germline V gene (reference sequence). This chain's CDR3 is CASSIGDRVGDEQYF. DNA for the CDR3: TGTGCCAGTAGTATAGGCGACAGGGTTGGAGACGAGCAGTACTTC. The variable domain in full, with the rest retrieved from reference TRBV19 and TRBJ2-7, is DGGITQSPKYLFRKEGQNVTLSCEQNLNHDAMYWYRQDPGQGLRLIYYSQIVNDFQKGDIAEGYSVSREKKESFPLTVTSAQKNPTAFYLCASSIGDRVGDEQYFGPGTRLTVT.

The chain has TRBV19 and TRBJ1-5, with a possible D match to TRBD1 (5 bases). The CDR3 has 19 residues. Trimming took 3 bases from V and 2 from J, leaving 23 bases between them. Germline loops: CDR1 LNHDA, CDR2 SQIVND (reference sequence). This CDR3 is CASSMGGRVVVDGNQPQHF. As DNA, the CDR3 is TGTGCCAGTAGTATGGGAGGCAGGGTTGTGGTAGACGGCAATCAGCCCCAGCATTTT.

A note on this clone: Distinct nucleotide sequences in the sample also encode this CDR3. J is TRBJ2-2 and V is TRBV28, with a weak D call TRBD2 (6 bases). V shed 2 bases and J shed 2 bases, with 9 bases lying between them. CDR3 size: 15 residues. CDR1 and CDR2 (germline): MDHEN, SYDVKM. The CDR3 sequence is CASSLGGFNTGELFF. The CDR3 bases are TGTGCCAGCAGTTTAGGAGGGTTTAACACCGGGGAGCTGTTTTTT.

CDR3 loop: CASSLEGRGTMLDTQYF. CDR3 coding DNA: TGCGCCAGCAGCTTGGAAGGGAGGGGTACTATGTTGGATACGCAGTATTTT. The chain recombines TRBV5-1 with TRBJ2-3; 7 bases align to TRBD2. The V gene's germline CDR1 is SGHRS and CDR2 YFSETQ. Germline trimming cut 0 bases from V and 6 bases from J; bases unmatched to any gene: 13. The CDR3 length is 17 residues.

This clone was recorded once. The V gene is TRBV7-9, the J gene TRBJ2-7; a weak D match, TRBD1 (6 bases). The CDR3 is 13 amino acids. The germline V gene has CDR1 SEHNR and CDR2 FQNEAQ (reference sequence). Deletions cut 5 bases from V and 6 bases from J, with 14 bases between. The CDR3 reads CASSTTGTLEQYF. The CDR3 DNA reads TGTGCCAGCAGCACAACAGGGACCCTCGAGCAGTACTTC.

CDR3 residues: CASSYMSRGPYNEQFF. The CDR3, as DNA: TGTGCCAGCAGTTACATGTCCAGGGGGCCCTACAATGAGCAGTTCTTC. The chain is built from TRBV6-6 and TRBJ2-1, with 8 positions matching TRBD1. Germline V gives CDR1 MNHNY, CDR2 SVGAGI (reference sequence). The trim removed 2 bases at V and 2 bases at J, leaving 5 bases unmatched. The CDR3 spans 16 residues.

This CDR3 reads CASSVEFWTVDGYTF. The DNA of the CDR3 is TGTGCCAGCAGCGTAGAATTTTGGACTGTGGATGGCTACACCTTC. The chain uses TRBV9 and TRBJ1-2, with D unclear. In germline, CDR1 is SGDLS, CDR2 YYNGEE. The V end was cut by 0 bases, the J end by 6 bases, with 15 bases between. CDR3 length: 15 residues. The variable domain in full, completed from reference TRBV9 and TRBJ1-2, reads DSGVTQTPKHLITATGQRVTLRCSPRSGDLSVYWYQQSLDQGLQFLIQYYNGEERAKGNILERFSAQQFPDLHSELNLSSLELGDSALYFCASSVEFWTVDGYTFGSGTRLTVV.

V is TRBV28 and J is TRBJ2-7; 7 nucleotides align to TRBD1. CDR1 and CDR2 from the germline V gene are MDHEN and SYDVKM. The V gene end was trimmed by 6 bases and the J gene end by 2 bases; junction bases not matched to a gene: 10. The CDR3 is 15 amino acids. The CDR3 loop reads CASSPTGTATYEQYF. DNA for the CDR3: TGTGCCAGCAGCCCGACCGGGACAGCGACCTACGAGCAGTACTTC.

This rearrangement joins TRBV10-2 to TRBJ2-7; D possibly corresponds to TRBD1 (6 bases). Looked up from germline, CDR1 is WSHSY and CDR2 is SAAADI. Trimming took off 4 bases at V and 6 bases at J, with 10 bases between the two ends. This CDR3 is 12 amino acids long. The CDR3 loop is CASSARDTEQYF. The CDR3 nucleotides read TGCGCCAGCAGTGCCCGGGACACCGAGCAGTACTTC.

The chain has TRBV2 and TRBJ2-1, with D possibly called TRBD1 or TRBD2 (6 bases each). Trimming took off 10 bases at V and 4 bases at J, with 14 bases between the two ends. The CDR3 contains 13 residues. Germline CDR1 is SNHLY and CDR2 is FYNNEI. CDR3 residues: CATKTGGYNEQFF. CDR3 in DNA: TGTGCCACCAAGACAGGAGGGTACAATGAGCAGTTCTTC.

J is TRBJ2-7 and V is TRBV29-1; 9 nucleotides agree with TRBD2. The CDR3 extends over 13 amino acids. Germline trimming cut 6 bases from V and 2 bases from J; bases unmatched to any gene: 5. Germline V gene lookup returns CDR1 SQVTM and CDR2 ANQGSEA. CDR3 coding DNA: TGCAGCGTGAATAGCGGGAGTCCCTACGAGCAGTACTTC. Protein sequence: CSVNSGSPYEQYF.

The genes are TRBV27 and TRBJ2-3, with D hard to call. Germline-derived CDR1 and CDR2 are MNHEY and SMNVEV (reference sequence). This CDR3 comprises 13 residues. Trimming took off 2 bases at V and 8 bases at J, with 11 bases between the two ends. This CDR3 reads CASSLGDGVTQYF. The CDR3 DNA sequence: TGTGCCAGCAGTTTAGGTGATGGGGTTACGCAGTATTTT.